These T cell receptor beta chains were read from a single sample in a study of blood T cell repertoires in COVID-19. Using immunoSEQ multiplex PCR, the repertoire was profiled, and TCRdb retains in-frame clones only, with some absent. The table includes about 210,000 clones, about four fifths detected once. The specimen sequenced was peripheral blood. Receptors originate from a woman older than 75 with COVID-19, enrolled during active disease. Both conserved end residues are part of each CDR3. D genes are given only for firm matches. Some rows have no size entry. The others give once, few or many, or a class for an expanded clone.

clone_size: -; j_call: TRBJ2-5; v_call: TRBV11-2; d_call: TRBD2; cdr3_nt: TGTGCCAGCAGACCTAGCGGACAAGAGACCCAGTACTTC; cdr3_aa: CASRPSGQETQYF
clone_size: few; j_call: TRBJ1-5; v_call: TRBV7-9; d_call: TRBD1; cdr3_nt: TGTGCCAGCAGCTCTCCTGCTGGGACAGGGGGCGCGGATCAGCCCCAGCATTTT; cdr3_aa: CASSSPAGTGGADQPQHF
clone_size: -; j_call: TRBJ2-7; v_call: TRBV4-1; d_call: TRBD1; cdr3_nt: TGCGCCAGCAGCCTCCGGGACAGAGCCTACGAGCAGTACTTC; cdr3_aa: CASSLRDRAYEQYF
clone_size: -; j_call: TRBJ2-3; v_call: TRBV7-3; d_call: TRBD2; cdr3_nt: TGTGCCAGCAGCTTGGTAGCGGGAGGGCCAGATACGCAGTATTTT; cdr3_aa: CASSLVAGGPDTQYF
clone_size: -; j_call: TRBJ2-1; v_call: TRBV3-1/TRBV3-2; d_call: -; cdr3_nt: TGTGCCAGCAGCCTGTCCCCAGTCCATGAGCAGTTCTTC; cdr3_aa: CASSLSPVHEQFF
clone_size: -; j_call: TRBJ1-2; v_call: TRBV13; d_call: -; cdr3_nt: TGTGCCAGCAGCATCCAAAACTATGGCTACACCTTC; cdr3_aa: CASSIQNYGYTF
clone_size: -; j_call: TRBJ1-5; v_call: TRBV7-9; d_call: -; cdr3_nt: TGTGCCAGCAGCTTGGGAGAAGGTTCCAATCAGCCCCAGCATTTT; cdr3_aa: CASSLGEGSNQPQHF
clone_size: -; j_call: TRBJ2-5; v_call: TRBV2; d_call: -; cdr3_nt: TGTGCCAGCAGTGCTCGGGAGACCCAGTACTTC; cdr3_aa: CASSARETQYF
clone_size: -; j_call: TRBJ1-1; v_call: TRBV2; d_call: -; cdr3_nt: TGTGCCAGCAGGGCAGGGTGGCGATTCCTTGAAGCTTTCTTT; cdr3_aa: CASRAGWRFLEAFF
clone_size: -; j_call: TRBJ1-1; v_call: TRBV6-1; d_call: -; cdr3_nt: TGTGCCAGCAGTGAGACGGGAACGAACACTGAAGCTTTCTTT; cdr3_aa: CASSETGTNTEAFF
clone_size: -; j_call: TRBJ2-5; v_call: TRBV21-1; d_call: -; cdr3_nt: TGTGCCAGCAGAGCGGGGGGGCAAGAGACCCAGTACTTC; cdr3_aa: CASRAGGQETQYF
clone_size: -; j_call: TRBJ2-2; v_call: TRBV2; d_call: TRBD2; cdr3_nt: TGTGCCAGTACTAGCGCCGGGGAGCTGTTTTTT; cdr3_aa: CASTSAGELFF
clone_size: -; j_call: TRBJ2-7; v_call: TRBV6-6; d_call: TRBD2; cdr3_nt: TGTGCCAGCAGCCAATCCGGGACTAGCGGGAGCGAGCAGTACTTC; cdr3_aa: CASSQSGTSGSEQYF
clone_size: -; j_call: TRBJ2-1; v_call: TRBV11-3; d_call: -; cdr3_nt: TGTGCCAGCAGCCGAGGACTCCTAAATGAGCAGTTCTTC; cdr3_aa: CASSRGLLNEQFF
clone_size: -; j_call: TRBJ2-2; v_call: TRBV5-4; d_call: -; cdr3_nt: TGTGCCAGCAGCTTAGACGGACAGAGGCCCACCGGGGAGCTGTTTTTT; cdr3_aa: CASSLDGQRPTGELFF
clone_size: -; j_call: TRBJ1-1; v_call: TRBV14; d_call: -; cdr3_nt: TGTGCCAGCAGCCAATGGGCAACTGAAGCTTTCTTT; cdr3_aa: CASSQWATEAFF
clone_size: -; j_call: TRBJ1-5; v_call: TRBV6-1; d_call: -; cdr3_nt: TGTGCCAGCAGTGATCTACCGAATCAGCCCCAGCATTTT; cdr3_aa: CASSDLPNQPQHF
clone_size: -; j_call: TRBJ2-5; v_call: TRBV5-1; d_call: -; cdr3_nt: TGCGCCAGCAGCTCGGCAGGGGATGAGACCCAGTACTTC; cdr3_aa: CASSSAGDETQYF
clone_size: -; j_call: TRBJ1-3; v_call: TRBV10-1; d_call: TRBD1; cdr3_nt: TGCGCCAGCTCCGGGACAGGAGGTTCTGGAAACACCATATATTTT; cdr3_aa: CASSGTGGSGNTIYF
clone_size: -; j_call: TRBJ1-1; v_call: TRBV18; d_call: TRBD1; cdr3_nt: TGTGCCAGCTCACCCCCGACAGGGGAGAACACTGAAGCTTTCTTT; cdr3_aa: CASSPPTGENTEAFF
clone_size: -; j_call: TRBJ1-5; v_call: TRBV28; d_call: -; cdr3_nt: TGTGCCAGCAGATCTAATAGCAATCAGCCCCAGCATTTT; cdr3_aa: CASRSNSNQPQHF
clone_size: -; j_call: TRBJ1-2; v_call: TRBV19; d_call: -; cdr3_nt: TGTGCCAGTAGTATCTCGAGGGAGTTGGACTATGGCTACACCTTC; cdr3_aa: CASSISRELDYGYTF
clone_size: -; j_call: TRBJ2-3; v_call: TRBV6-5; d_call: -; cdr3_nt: TGTGCCACCCGGATTATGGCGGGATCAGATACGCAGTATTTT; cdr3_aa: CATRIMAGSDTQYF
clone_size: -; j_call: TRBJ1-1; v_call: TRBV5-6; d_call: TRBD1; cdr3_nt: TGTGCCAGCAGCCGGGACAGGGGGCGCTTGCGGACTGAAGCTTTCTTT; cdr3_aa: CASSRDRGRLRTEAFF
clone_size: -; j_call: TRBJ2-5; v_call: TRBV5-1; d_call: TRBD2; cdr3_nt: TGCGCCAGCAGCTATGGGGGGGTCGGGGAGACCCAGTACTTC; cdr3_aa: CASSYGGVGETQYF
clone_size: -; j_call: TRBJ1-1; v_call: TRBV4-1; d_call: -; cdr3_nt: TGCGCCAGCAGCCAAGGAACAGCTAACACTGAAGCTTTCTTT; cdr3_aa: CASSQGTANTEAFF
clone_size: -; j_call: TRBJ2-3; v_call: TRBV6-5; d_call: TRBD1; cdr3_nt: TGTGCCAGCAGCTTGACAGGGGCTAGCACAGATACGCAGTATTTT; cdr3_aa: CASSLTGASTDTQYF
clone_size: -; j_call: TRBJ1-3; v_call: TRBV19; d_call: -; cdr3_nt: TGTGCCAGTAGCAGGGCAGGCACTGGAAACACCATATATTTT; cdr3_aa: CASSRAGTGNTIYF
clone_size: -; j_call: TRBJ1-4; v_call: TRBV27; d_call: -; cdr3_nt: TGTGCCAGCAGCACCGCAGGGGCAACTAATGAAAAACTGTTTTTT; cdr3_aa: CASSTAGATNEKLFF
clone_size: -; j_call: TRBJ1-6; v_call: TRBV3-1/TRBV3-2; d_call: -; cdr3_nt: TGTGCCAGCACCTTGGGGGGTGCCCTCTACTCCTATAATTCACCCCTCCACTTT; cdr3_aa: CASTLGGALYSYNSPLHF
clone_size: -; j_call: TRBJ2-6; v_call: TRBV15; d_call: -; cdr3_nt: TGTGCCACCAGCAGAGGCAGGGTTTGGACTGGGGCCAACGTCCTGACTTTC; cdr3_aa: CATSRGRVWTGANVLTF
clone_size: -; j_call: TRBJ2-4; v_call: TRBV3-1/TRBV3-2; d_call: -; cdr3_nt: TGTGCCAGCAGCCAACAAGATATGACTCTATCCAAAAACATTCAGTACTTC; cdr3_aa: CASSQQDMTLSKNIQYF
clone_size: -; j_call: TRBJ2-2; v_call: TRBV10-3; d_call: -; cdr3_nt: TGTGCCATCAGTGGGAAGCAGGGCGTTGTGGGCACCGGGGAGCTGTTTTTT; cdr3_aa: CAISGKQGVVGTGELFF
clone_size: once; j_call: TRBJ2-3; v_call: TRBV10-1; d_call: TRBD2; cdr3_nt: TGCGCCAGCAGTGGGACTAGCGGGGGGCGCACAGATACGCAGTATTTT; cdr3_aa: CASSGTSGGRTDTQYF
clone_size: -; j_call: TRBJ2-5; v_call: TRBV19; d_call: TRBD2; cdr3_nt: TGTGCCAGTAGTACGGGACTAGCTGGGACCCAGTACTTC; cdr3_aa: CASSTGLAGTQYF
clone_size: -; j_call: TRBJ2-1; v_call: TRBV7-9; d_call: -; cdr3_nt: TGTGCCAGCAGCTTGGTTATGGAGAATGAGCAGTTCTTC; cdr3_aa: CASSLVMENEQFF
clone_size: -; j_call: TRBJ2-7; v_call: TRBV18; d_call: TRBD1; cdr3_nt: TGTGCCAGCTCGCCGGGACAGGCCCATTCCACCGAGCAGTACTTC; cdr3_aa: CASSPGQAHSTEQYF
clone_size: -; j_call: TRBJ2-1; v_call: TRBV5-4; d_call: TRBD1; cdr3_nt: TGTGCCAGCAGCCTGGACAGGGCCTACAATGAGCAGTTCTTC; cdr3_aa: CASSLDRAYNEQFF
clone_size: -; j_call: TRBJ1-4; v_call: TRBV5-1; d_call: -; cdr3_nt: TGCGCCAGCAGCTATCATTCGACAGCAACTAATGAAAAACTGTTTTTT; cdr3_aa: CASSYHSTATNEKLFF
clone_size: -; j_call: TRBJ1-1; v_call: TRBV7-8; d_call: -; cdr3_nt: TGTGCCAGCAGCTTAGTAGGAACTCGTGGGGGCAGAACTGAAGCTTTCTTT; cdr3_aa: CASSLVGTRGGRTEAFF
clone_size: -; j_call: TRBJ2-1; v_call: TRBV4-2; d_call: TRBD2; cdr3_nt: TGTGCCAGCAGCCCGGAAGGAGGGGAGGGTAGGAACAATGAGCAGTTCTTC; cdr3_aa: CASSPEGGEGRNNEQFF
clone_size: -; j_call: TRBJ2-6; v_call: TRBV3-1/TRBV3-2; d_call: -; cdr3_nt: TGTGCCAGCAGCCAAGAACCTTCAGGGACTGGGGCCAACGTCCTGACTTTC; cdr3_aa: CASSQEPSGTGANVLTF
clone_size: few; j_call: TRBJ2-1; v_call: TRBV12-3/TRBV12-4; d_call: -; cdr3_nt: TGTGCCAGCAGTCAGGGTCCCTACAATGAGCAGTTCTTC; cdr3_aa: CASSQGPYNEQFF